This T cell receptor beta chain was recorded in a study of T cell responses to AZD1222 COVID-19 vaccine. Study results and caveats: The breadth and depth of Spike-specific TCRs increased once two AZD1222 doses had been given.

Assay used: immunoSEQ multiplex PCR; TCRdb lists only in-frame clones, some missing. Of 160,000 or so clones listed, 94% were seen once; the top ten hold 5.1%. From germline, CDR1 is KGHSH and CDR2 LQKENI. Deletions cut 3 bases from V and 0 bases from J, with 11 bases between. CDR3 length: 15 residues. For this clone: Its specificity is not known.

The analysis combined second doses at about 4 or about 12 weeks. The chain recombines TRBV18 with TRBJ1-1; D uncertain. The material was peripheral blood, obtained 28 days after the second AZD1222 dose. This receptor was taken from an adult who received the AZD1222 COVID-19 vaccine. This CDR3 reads CASSPARAMNTEAFF. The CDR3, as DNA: TGTGCCAGCTCACCCGCTAGAGCCATGAACACTGAAGCTTTCTTT.